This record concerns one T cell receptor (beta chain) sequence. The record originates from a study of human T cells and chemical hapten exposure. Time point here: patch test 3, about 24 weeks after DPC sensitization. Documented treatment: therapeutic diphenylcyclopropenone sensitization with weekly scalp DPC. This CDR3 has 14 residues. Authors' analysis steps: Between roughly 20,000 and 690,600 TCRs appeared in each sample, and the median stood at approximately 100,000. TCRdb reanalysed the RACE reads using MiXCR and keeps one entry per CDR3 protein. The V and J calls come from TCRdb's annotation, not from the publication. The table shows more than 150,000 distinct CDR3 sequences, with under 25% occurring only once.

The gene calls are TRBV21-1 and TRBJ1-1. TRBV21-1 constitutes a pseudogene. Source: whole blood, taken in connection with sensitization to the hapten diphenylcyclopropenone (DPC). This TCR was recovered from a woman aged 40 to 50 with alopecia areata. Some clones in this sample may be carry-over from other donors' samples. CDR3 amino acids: CASSKPEMNTEAFF. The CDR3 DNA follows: TGTGCCAGCAGCAAGCCAGAGATGAACACTGAAGCTTTCTTT.